The 3 T cell receptor beta chains below come from one sample, sequenced in a study of blood T cell repertoires in COVID-19. Assay used: immunoSEQ multiplex PCR; TCRdb lists only in-frame clones, some missing. Here the sample spans 200,000 to 250,000 clones, 88% being singletons. The specimen was PBMCs or T cells enriched from blood (not recorded which). The receptor source for this set is a woman aged 45-65 years with acute COVID-19.

J is TRBJ2-7 and V is TRBV7-2; D not resolved. Germline V gene sequence: CDR1 SGHTA, CDR2 FQGNSA. The V end was cut by 5 bases, the J end by 7 bases, with 15 bases between. The CDR3 contains 13 residues. In nucleotides, the CDR3 is TGTGCCAGCAGCCCCAACTGGGCCACGGAGCAGTACTTC. Translated: CASSPNWATEQYF.

This rearrangement joins TRBV7-2 to TRBJ1-5; D is perhaps TRBD1 (5 bases). Germline-derived CDR1 and CDR2 are SGHTA and FQGNSA. The V and J ends lost 1 base and 0 bases respectively, with 7 bases between them. CDR3 length: 15 residues. This CDR3 reads CASSLDRLSNQPQHF. The CDR3 bases are TGTGCCAGCAGCTTAGACAGGCTTAGCAATCAGCCCCAGCATTTT.

The chain uses TRBV2 and TRBJ2-2; 9 bases match TRBD2. The CDR3 consists of 16 residues. Losses at the gene ends were 5 bases for V and 5 bases for J; bases not matched to a gene: 9. Germline V gene lookup returns CDR1 SNHLY and CDR2 FYNNEI. CDR3 in amino acids: CASSSQAGGRTGELFF. The CDR3 nucleotides are TGTGCCAGCAGTAGTCAAGCGGGAGGTCGGACCGGGGAGCTGTTTTTT.